This T cell receptor beta chain originates from a study of blood T cell repertoires in COVID-19. Study-level background: The origin of the acute and convalescent COVID-19 samples was the United States, Italy and Spain. PBMCs, B-cell-depleted T cells, or T cells were the source of the cDNA or gDNA that made up the material.

Original processing notes: Nucleated cell counts were estimated from reference gene primer amplification. Data came from immunoSEQ multiplex PCR; TCRdb stores just in-frame clones and leaves some out. The V and J calls and the clone size are those of that table, but D and trimming were determined from the DNA. This sample has over 150,000 clones, with 60% to 85% found just once. CDR3 length: 13 residues. The V and J ends lost 3 bases and 7 bases respectively, with 12 bases between them. Germline V gene lookup returns CDR1 SGHTA and CDR2 FQGNSA. The TCR was taken from a man older than 75 with acute or convalescent COVID-19. V gene TRBV7-2 combines with J gene TRBJ1-2; weak D call: TRBD1 (6 bases). Sequencing was done on a sample of peripheral blood. The CDR3 region has the DNA TGTGCCAGCAGCTTGGACAGCCAGGTTGGCTACACCTTC. Residues: CASSLDSQVGYTF.